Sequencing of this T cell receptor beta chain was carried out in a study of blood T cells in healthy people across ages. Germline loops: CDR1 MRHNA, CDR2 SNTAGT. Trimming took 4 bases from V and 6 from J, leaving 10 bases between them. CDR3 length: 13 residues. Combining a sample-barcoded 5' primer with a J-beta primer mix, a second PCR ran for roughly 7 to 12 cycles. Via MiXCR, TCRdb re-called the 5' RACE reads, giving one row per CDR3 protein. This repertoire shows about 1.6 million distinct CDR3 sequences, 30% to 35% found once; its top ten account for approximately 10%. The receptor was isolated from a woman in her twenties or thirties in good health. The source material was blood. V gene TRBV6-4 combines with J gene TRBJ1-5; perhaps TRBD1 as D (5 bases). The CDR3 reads CASSAEGSQPQHF. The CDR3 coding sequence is TGTGCCAGCAGTGCTGAGGGGAGTCAGCCCCAGCATTTT.